This paragraph reports one T cell receptor beta chain. Its antigen is not known. These data originate in a study of T cell responses to AZD1222 COVID-19 vaccine. General study findings and limits: Repertoires were sampled only after the peak T cell response. Clonal diversity was possibly underestimated, and white British individuals and females predominated among donors. Only a handful of people who got AZD1222 tested seropositive at baseline. The span of vaccine-associated CD4 TCRs extended across spike, with dominance at 160-218 and 743-854.

Per germline, CDR1 MNHEY and CDR2 SVGAGI. CDR3 size: 15 residues. V dropped 7 bases and J dropped 5 bases, with 17 bases sitting between them. Here immunoSEQ multiplex PCR was the method, and the copy in TCRdb shows in-frame clones only, minus some. Altogether about 140,000 clones are present, around 85% being singletons, with the ten largest covering less than 9.5%. This receptor was identified in an adult who received the MenACWY meningococcal vaccine as a control. Sequenced material: peripheral blood, taken 28 days after the second dose of the MenACWY control vaccine. V gene TRBV6-5 combines with J gene TRBJ2-2; D might be TRBD1 (6 bases). CDR3 bases: TGTGCCAGCACCGAGACTCCAGGGGTAACCGGGGAGCTGTTTTTT. Encoded protein: CASTETPGVTGELFF.